The 6 T cell receptor beta chains below were found in one sample sequenced in a study of T cell repertoires and leukemia-associated antigens. For these receptors, no antigen is known. Each CDR3 protein is one row after TCRdb ran MiXCR on the 5' RACE reads. Found here are about 12,000 distinct CDR3 sequences, 35% to 45% of them singletons; the top ten hold 30% to 40%. Sequencing was carried out using CD3+ T cells sorted from blood and cultured. These TCRs come from a female donor in good health.

The table lists this clonotype with a few counts. The gene calls are TRBV29-1 and TRBJ1-1, with D perhaps TRBD1 (5 bases). The CDR3 length is 12 residues. Germline V CDR1 and CDR2: SQVTM, ANQGSEA. V lost 3 bases and J lost 6, with 11 bases in between. This CDR3 is CSVDGGRAEAFF. CDR3 sequence (DNA): TGCAGCGTTGACGGGGGTCGGGCTGAAGCTTTCTTT. The full variable domain, its missing parts supplied by reference TRBV29-1 and TRBJ1-1, is SAVISQKPSRDICQRGTSLTIQCQVDSQVTMMFWYRQQPGQSLTLIATANQGSEATYESGFVIDKFPISRPNLTFSTLTVSNMSPEDSSIYLCSVDGGRAEAFFGQGTRLTVV.

This clonotype was observed at least ten times. V and J are TRBV7-9 and TRBJ1-1; D gene uncertain. The germline CDR1 and CDR2 sequences are SEHNR and FQNEAQ (reference sequence). V dropped 2 bases and J dropped 1 base, with 8 bases sitting between them. The CDR3 contains 14 residues. CDR3 amino acids: CASSLNLQNTEAFF. The CDR3 region has the DNA TGTGCCAGCAGCTTAAATCTTCAGAACACTGAAGCTTTCTTT.

This clonotype was picked up a small number of times. The rearrangement joins TRBV20-1 to TRBJ1-2; 7 nucleotides align to TRBD1. The V and J ends lost 5 bases and 4 bases, in that order; junction bases with no gene match: 7. CDR3 length: 13 amino acids. Germline V gene data show CDR1 as DFQATT and CDR2 as SNEGSKA (reference sequence). Written as DNA, the CDR3 is TGCAGTGCTGGCGGGACAGAGACCTATGGCTACACCTTC. It specifies CSAGGTETYGYTF.

This clonotype came up many times. The rearrangement links TRBV18 to TRBJ2-7; 10 positions agree with TRBD1. The germline V gene has CDR1 KGHSH and CDR2 LQKENI. V dropped 3 bases and J dropped 3; count of bases not matched to a gene: 8. The CDR3 spans 16 residues. CDR3 DNA: TGTGCCAGCTCACCCCCAGGGACAGGGGCCGTCTACGAGCAGTACTTC. Translation: CASSPPGTGAVYEQYF.

CDR3 loop: CASSQAATGQPQHF. DNA for the CDR3: TGTGCCAGCAGCCAAGCAGCGACAGGTCAGCCCCAGCATTTT. The V call is TRBV3-1, the J call TRBJ1-5; D possibly corresponds to TRBD1 (6 bases). Germline lookup yields CDR1 LGHDT and CDR2 YNNKEL (reference sequence). The CDR3 covers 14 residues. Trimming shortened V by 1 base and J by 6 bases, and 10 bases separated the two germline ends. Full variable domain (remainder filled in from reference TRBV3-1 and TRBJ1-5): DTAVSQTPKYLVTQMGNDKSIKCEQNLGHDTMYWYKQDSKKFLKIMFSYNNKELIINETVPNRFSPKSPDKAHLNLHINSLELGDSAVYFCASSQAATGQPQHFGDGTRLSIL.

About this clonotype itself: This clone may be a read error of a much larger clone one base away. V is TRBV5-6 and J is TRBJ2-1; D call uncertain. Germline lookup yields CDR1 SGHDT and CDR2 YYEEEE. The CDR3 length is 16 residues. V was trimmed by 4 bases and J by 0 bases, leaving 14 bases between them. CDR3 in amino acids: CASSPPMTGSYNEQFF. The CDR3 DNA sequence: TGTGCCAGCAGCCCACCCATGACGGGCTCCTACAATGAGCAGTTCTTC. Full variable domain (rest looked up from reference TRBV5-6 and TRBJ2-1): DAGVTQSPTHLIKTRGQQVTLRCSPKSGHDTVSWYQQALGQGPQFIFQYYEEEERQRGNFPDRFSGHQFPNYSSELNVNALLLGDSALYLCASSPPMTGSYNEQFFGPGTRLTVL.